One T cell receptor beta chain is described in this entry. The antigen is undetermined. The repertoire was sequenced with immunoSEQ multiplex PCR; TCRdb's copy has only in-frame clones and lacks some. The sample holds more than 2,000,000 clones; just over 90% are singletons and the top ten take under 0.15%. The CDR3 contains 15 residues. CDR1 and CDR2 from the germline V gene are SGHDT and YYEEEE. Trimming took 6 bases from V and 4 from J; bases not matched to a gene: 6. These data come from a study of shared clonotypes between healthy human individuals. Overall study findings and caveats: Clonotypes not shared had lower generation probabilities than those common to all four donors. What limited the represented genetic and exposure-history diversity was the small number of donors. Sharing across a few donors was seen in roughly 5% of naive CD4 clonotypes.

The sequence came from a young man in good health. The V call is TRBV5-6, the J call TRBJ1-3, with 11 bases aligning to TRBD1. The material sequenced was naive CD4+ T cells sorted from blood. Documented subset: CD45RA+ positively selected. The CDR3 region is CASTRTGGSGNTIYF. The DNA for the CDR3 is TGTGCCAGCACCCGGACAGGGGGCTCGGGAAACACCATATATTTT.